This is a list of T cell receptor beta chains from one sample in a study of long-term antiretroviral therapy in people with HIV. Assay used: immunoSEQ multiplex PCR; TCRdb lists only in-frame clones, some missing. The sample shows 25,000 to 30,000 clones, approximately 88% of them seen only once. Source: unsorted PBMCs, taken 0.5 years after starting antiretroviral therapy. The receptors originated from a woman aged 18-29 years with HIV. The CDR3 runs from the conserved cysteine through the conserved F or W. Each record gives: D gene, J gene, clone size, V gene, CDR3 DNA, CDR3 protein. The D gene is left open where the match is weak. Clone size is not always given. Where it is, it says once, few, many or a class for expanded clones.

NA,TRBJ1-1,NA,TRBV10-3,TGTGCCATCAGACAAAACACTGAAGCTTTCTTT,CAIRQNTEAFF
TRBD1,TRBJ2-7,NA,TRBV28,TGTGCCAGCAGTTCCCACCGGGACAGGGGCTACTCCTACGAGCAGTACTTC,CASSSHRDRGYSYEQYF
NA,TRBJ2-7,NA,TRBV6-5,TGTGCCAGCAGTTACTTAAGCCGGGGTTCCTACGAGCAGTACTTC,CASSYLSRGSYEQYF
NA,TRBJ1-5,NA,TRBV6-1,TGTGCCAGCAGGGCCGGGGTTTGGGGCAATCAGCCCCAGCATTTT,CASRAGVWGNQPQHF
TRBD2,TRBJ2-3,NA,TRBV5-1,TGCGCCAGCAGCCGACTAGCGGGAAGTTTCCGAACAGATACGCAGTATTTT,CASSRLAGSFRTDTQYF
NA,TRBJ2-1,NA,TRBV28,TGTGCCAGCAGCGCAGCCAATGAGCAGTTCTTC,CASSAANEQFF
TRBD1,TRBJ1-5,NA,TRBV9,TGTGCCAGCAGCCCCACAGGGGGCCCTCAGCCCCAGCATTTT,CASSPTGGPQPQHF
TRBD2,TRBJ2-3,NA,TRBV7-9,TGTGCCAGCCTCAGGGGGACTAGCGGATTTAGCACAGATACGCAGTATTTT,CASLRGTSGFSTDTQYF
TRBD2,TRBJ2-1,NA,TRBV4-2,TGTGCCAGCAGCCAACTAGCGGGAGGAGTCAATGAGCAGTTCTTC,CASSQLAGGVNEQFF
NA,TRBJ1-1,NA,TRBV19,TGTGCCAGTAGTCCCCGGACGGACTTGAACACTGAAGCTTTCTTT,CASSPRTDLNTEAFF
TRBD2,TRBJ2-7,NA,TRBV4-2,TGTGCCAGCAGCCAACGGGGGGGCTCGGACTACGAGCAGTACTTC,CASSQRGGSDYEQYF
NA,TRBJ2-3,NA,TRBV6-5,TGTGCCAGCAGTTCGGAGCATACGCAGTATTTT,CASSSEHTQYF
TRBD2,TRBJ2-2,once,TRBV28,TGTGCCAGCAGTTTATGCTCTAGCGGGAGGGCGGGCACCGGGGAGCTGTTTTTT,CASSLCSSGRAGTGELFF
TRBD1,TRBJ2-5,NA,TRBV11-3,TGTGCCAGCAGCCCCCGGACAGGGGGGGAGACCCAGTACTTC,CASSPRTGGETQYF
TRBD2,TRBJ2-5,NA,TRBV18,TGTGCCAGCTCACCGAACCTCAAAGCGGGAGGAGGAGAGACCCAGTACTTC,CASSPNLKAGGGETQYF
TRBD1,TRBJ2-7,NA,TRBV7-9,TGTGCCAGCAGCTTACAGCACTCTTGGACAGGGGAACCCTACGAGCAGTACTTC,CASSLQHSWTGEPYEQYF
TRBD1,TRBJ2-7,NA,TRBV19,TGTGCCAGTCAAGGGGGCGCCGGCTACGAGCAGTACTTC,CASQGGAGYEQYF
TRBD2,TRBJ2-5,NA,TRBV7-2,TGTGCCAGCAGCCTGCGACTAGCGGGGGCACAAGAGACCCAGTACTTC,CASSLRLAGAQETQYF
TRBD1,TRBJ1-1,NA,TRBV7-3,TGTGCCAGCAGCTTAACGGGACAGGGCACTGAAGCTTTCTTT,CASSLTGQGTEAFF
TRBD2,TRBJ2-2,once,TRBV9,TGTGCCAGCAGCGTAGGCCGGACTAGCGGGAGGGAGACCACCGGGGAGCTGTTTTTT,CASSVGRTSGRETTGELFF
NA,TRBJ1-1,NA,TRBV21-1,TGTGCCAGCAGCAAAGAAACCCGGGGGCGTTGGGACACTGAAGCTTTCTTT,CASSKETRGRWDTEAFF
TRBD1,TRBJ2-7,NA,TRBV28,TGTGCCAGCAGTTTCGCAATCGGACAGGATCGATACGAGCAGTACTTC,CASSFAIGQDRYEQYF
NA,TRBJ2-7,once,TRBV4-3,TGCGCCAGCAGCCAATGGAGGGGCTCCTACGAGCAGTACTTC,CASSQWRGSYEQYF
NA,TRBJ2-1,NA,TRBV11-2,TGTGCCAGCAGCCAGCCCCAGGGGCGAGGGCTATACAATGAGCAGTTCTTC,CASSQPQGRGLYNEQFF
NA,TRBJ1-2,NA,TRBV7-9,TGTGCCAGCATCCTAAGGGAGGTGTGGGGCTACACCTTC,CASILREVWGYTF
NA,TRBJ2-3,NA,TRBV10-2,TGCGCCAGCACAATTCGGACCGGGGGTAGCACAGATACGCAGTATTTT,CASTIRTGGSTDTQYF
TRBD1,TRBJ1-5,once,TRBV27,TGTGCCAGCAGTCTCGGACAGGTCAGTCAGCCCCAGCATTTT,CASSLGQVSQPQHF
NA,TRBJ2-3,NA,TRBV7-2,TGTGCCAGCAGCTTAGCGGGAGCTTCCCGAGATACGCAGTATTTT,CASSLAGASRDTQYF
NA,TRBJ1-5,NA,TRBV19,TGTGCCAGTACTCCGCCGACAATGAGCAATCAGCCCCAGCATTTT,CASTPPTMSNQPQHF
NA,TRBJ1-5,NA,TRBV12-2,TGTGCAAGTCGCTTATGGGGAATCATGAATCAGCCCCAGCATTTT,CASRLWGIMNQPQHF
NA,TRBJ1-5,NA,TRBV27,TGTGCCAGCAGTTTATTTATATATCAGCCCCAGCATTTT,CASSLFIYQPQHF
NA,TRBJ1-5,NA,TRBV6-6,TGTGCCAGCGGTAACAGGGCAGGAAATCAGCCCCAGCATTTT,CASGNRAGNQPQHF
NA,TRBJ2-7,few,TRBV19,TGTGCCAGTAGTATCGGACAGTCCGAGCAGTACTTC,CASSIGQSEQYF
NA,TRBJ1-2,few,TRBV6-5,TGTGCCAGCAGTTACCGCCCCCTAAACTATGACTACACCTTC,CASSYRPLNYDYTF
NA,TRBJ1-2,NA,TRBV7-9,TGTGCCAGCACCAAGGCAGGGTCAGACTATGGCTACACCTTC,CASTKAGSDYGYTF
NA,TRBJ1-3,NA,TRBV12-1,TGTGCCAGCAGCCCTGACTTTGGAGGCACCATATATTTT,CASSPDFGGTIYF
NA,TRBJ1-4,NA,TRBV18,TGTGCCAGCTCACCAGACCTTGGGGAGTCCTCGGAAAAACTGTTTTTT,CASSPDLGESSEKLFF
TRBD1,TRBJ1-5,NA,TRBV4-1,TGCGCCAGCAGCCAAGCGGACAGGGGGAATCAGCCCCAGCATTTT,CASSQADRGNQPQHF
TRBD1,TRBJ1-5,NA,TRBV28,TGTGCCAGCAGTGAATGGGACAGGGACAATCAGCCCCAGCATTTT,CASSEWDRDNQPQHF
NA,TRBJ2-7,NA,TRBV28,TGTGCCAGCAGGGGGGGTTTTGGGAGGTGGTACTTC,CASRGGFGRWYF
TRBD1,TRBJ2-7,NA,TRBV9,TGTGCCAGCAGCGATCATCAGGACAGGGGGCAGAGGTACGAGCAGTACTTC,CASSDHQDRGQRYEQYF
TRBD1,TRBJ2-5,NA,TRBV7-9,TGTGCCAGCAGCTTAAGGCGGGGACAGGGTCGAGAGACCCAGTACTTC,CASSLRRGQGRETQYF
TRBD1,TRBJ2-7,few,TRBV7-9,TGTGCCAGCAGCTTAGCAGGGGGCAGTTCCTACGAGCAGTACTTC,CASSLAGGSSYEQYF
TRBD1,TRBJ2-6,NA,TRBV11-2,TGTGCCAGCAGCTCGGGACAGGGAATCGTGGCTGGGGCCAACGTCCTGACTTTC,CASSSGQGIVAGANVLTF